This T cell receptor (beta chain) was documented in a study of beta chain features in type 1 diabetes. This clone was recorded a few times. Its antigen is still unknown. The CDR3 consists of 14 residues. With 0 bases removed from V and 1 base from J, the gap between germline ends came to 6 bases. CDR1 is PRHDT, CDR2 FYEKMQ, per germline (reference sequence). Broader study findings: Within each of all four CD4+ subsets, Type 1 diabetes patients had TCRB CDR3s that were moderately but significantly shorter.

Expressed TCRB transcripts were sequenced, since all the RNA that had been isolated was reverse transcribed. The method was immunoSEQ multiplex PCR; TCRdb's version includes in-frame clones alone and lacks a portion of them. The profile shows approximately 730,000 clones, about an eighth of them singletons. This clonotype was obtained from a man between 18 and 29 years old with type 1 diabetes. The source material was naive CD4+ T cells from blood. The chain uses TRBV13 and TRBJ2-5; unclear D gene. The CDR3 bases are TGTGCCAGCAGCTTAGGACAGCCCCAAGAGACCCAGTACTTC. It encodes CASSLGQPQETQYF.